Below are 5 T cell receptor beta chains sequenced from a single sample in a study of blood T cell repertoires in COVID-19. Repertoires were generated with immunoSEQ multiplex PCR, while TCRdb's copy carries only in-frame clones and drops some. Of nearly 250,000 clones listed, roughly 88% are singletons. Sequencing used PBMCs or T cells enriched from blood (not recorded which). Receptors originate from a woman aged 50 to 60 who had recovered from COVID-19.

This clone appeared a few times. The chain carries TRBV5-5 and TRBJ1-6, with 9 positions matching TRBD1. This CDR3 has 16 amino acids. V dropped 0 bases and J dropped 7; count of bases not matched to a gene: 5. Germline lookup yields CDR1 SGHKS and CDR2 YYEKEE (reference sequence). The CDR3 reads CASSLGTGAGNSPLHF. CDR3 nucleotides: TGTGCCAGCAGCTTGGGGACAGGGGCGGGAAATTCACCCCTCCACTTT.

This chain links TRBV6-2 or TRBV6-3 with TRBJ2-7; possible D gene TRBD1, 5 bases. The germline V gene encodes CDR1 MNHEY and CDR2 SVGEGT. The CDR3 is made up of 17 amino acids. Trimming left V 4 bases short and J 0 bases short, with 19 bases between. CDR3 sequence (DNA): TGTGCCAGCAGTTCCTTACTCGGTAAAGGGGTCTCCTACGAGCAGTACTTC. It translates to CASSSLLGKGVSYEQYF.

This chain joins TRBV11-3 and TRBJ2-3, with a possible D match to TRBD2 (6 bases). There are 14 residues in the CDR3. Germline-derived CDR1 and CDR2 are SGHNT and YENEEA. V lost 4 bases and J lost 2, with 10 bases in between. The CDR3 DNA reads TGTGCCAGCAGCTCGCTAGCGTACACAGATACGCAGTATTTT. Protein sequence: CASSSLAYTDTQYF.

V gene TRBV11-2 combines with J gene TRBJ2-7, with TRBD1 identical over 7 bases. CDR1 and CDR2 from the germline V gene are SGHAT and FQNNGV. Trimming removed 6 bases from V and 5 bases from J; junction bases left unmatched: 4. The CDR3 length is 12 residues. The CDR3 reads CASRYRGHEQYF. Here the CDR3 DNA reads TGTGCCAGCAGATACAGGGGCCACGAGCAGTACTTC.

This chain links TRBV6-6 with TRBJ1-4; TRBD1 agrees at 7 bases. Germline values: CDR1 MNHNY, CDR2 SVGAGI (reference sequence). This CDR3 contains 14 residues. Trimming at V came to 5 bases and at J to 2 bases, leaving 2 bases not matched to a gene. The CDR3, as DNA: TGTGCCAGCAGTAGGGGACAGACTAATGAAAAACTGTTTTTT. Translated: CASSRGQTNEKLFF.